This TCR beta chain derives from a study of cytomegalovirus exposure and HLA in healthy donors. Findings and caveats of the study: Later genetic work tied a missense DCLRE1C variant to beta-chain V and J trimming. Analyses of presence and absence presupposed an approximately uniform sequencing depth across donors.

V gave up 7 bases and J gave up 4 bases, with 12 bases separating them. CDR3 size: 13 residues. The germline V gene encodes CDR1 WSHSY and CDR2 SAAADI. PCR involved 60 Vbeta and 13 Jbeta primers. Repertoires were generated with immunoSEQ multiplex PCR, while TCRdb's copy carries only in-frame clones and drops some. This repertoire includes approximately 110,000 clones. About this clone: Its antigen is undetermined.

Sequencing input: PBMCs. J is TRBJ2-3 and V is TRBV10-2; a weak D match, TRBD2 (6 bases). This sequence was found in a man aged 50-59 years in good health and CMV-seronegative. This chain's CDR3 is CASNGRWPDTQYF. In DNA, the CDR3 is TGCGCCAGCAATGGGAGGTGGCCAGATACGCAGTATTTT.